One sample yielded the 21 T cell receptor beta chains listed below, sequenced in a study of blood T cell repertoires in COVID-19. The method was immunoSEQ multiplex PCR; TCRdb's version includes in-frame clones alone and lacks a portion of them. The sample has about 310,000 clones; roughly 85% are singletons. Sequencing was carried out using PBMCs or T cells enriched from blood (not recorded which). Receptor source: a man aged 30 to 39 who had recovered from COVID-19.

The CDR3 loop reads CASSQANTIYF. In nucleotides, the CDR3 is TGTGCCAGCAGCCAAGCGAACACCATATATTTT. The chain joins TRBV3-1 (or the pseudogene TRBV3-2) to TRBJ1-3, with D hard to call. Germline V gives CDR1 LGHDT, CDR2 YNNKEL (reference sequence). This CDR3 is built from 11 residues. The ends were cut back, 1 base at V and 7 bases at J, with 2 bases in the middle.

This clone was detected a few times. The genes are TRBV19 and TRBJ1-1; no reliable D call. CDR1 is LNHDA and CDR2 is SQIVND in the germline V gene (reference sequence). The CDR3 totals 14 residues. V was cut by 1 base and J by 1 base, with 7 bases left in between. Here the CDR3 DNA reads TGTGCCAGTAGTATAGTAGCGGGGAACACTGAAGCTTTCTTT. It encodes CASSIVAGNTEAFF.

This clone was picked up a small number of times. The chain recombines TRBV3-1 (or the pseudogene TRBV3-2) with TRBJ2-5, with D possibly matching TRBD2 (6 bases). The CDR3 runs 14 residues. Trimming stripped 6 bases from V and 5 bases from J, with 16 bases between. Germline V gives CDR1 LGHDT, CDR2 YNNKEL (reference sequence). The CDR3 sequence is CASRHSGRLETQYF. The CDR3, as DNA: TGTGCCAGCAGACATAGCGGTCGATTGGAGACCCAGTACTTC.

This sequence joins TRBV29-1 and TRBJ2-3; 11 bases match TRBD2. V shed 0 bases, J shed 5 bases, and the junction held 7 bases outside the gene matches. The germline gives CDR1 SQVTM, CDR2 ANQGSEA. The CDR3 is 16 amino acids. CDR3 amino acids: CSVEDRLAGSGDTQYF. CDR3 DNA sequence: TGCAGCGTTGAAGATCGACTAGCGGGATCTGGAGATACGCAGTATTTT.

The V call is TRBV7-2, the J call TRBJ1-2; maybe TRBD1 (6 bases). CDR3 length: 13 amino acids. With 1 base removed from V and 4 bases from J, the gap between germline ends came to 7 bases. Looked up from germline, CDR1 is SGHTA and CDR2 is FQGNSA. CDR3 in amino acids: CASSLGTVYGYTF. CDR3 bases: TGTGCCAGCAGCTTAGGGACAGTCTATGGCTACACCTTC.

The CDR3 coding sequence is TGTGCCAGCAGCCCCATCAGGGGCACTGAAGCTTTCTTT. Its protein is CASSPIRGTEAFF. The V gene is TRBV3-1 (or the pseudogene TRBV3-2), the J gene TRBJ1-1; D might be TRBD1 (6 bases). Germline V gene data show CDR1 as LGHDT and CDR2 as YNNKEL (reference sequence). The CDR3 contains 13 residues. V lost 4 bases and J 4 bases, leaving 10 bases between the germline ends.

This clone was detected a few times. This chain joins TRBV14 and TRBJ2-2, with D possibly TRBD1 on 6 matching bases. In germline, CDR1 is SGHDN, CDR2 FVKESK. V dropped 6 bases and J dropped 5 bases, with 13 bases sitting between them. CDR3 length equals 14 residues. The CDR3 is CASSLQGWTGELFF. CDR3 DNA: TGTGCCAGCAGTCTGCAGGGGTGGACCGGGGAGCTGTTTTTT.

J is TRBJ2-5 and V is TRBV7-3; 12 bases align to TRBD2. Germline-derived CDR1 and CDR2 are SGHTA and FQGTGA. The CDR3 is 16 amino acids. V trimming: 5 bases; J trimming: 5 bases; junction bases outside the gene matches: 9. In nucleotides, the CDR3 is TGTGCCAGCAGCCCGACTAGCGGGGGCCTTGGGGAGACCCAGTACTTC. Translation gives CASSPTSGGLGETQYF. Based on the CDR3 plus reference TRBV7-3 and TRBJ2-5, the full variable domain is GAGVSQTPSNKVTEKGKYVELRCDPISGHTALYWYRQSLGQGPEFLIYFQGTGAADDSGLPNDRFFAVRPEGSVSTLKIQRTERGDSAVYLCASSPTSGGLGETQYFGPGTRLLVL.

This chain joins TRBV7-9 and TRBJ2-7; no clear D. V was clipped by 2 bases and J by 0 bases, with 5 bases between them. Germline values: CDR1 SEHNR, CDR2 FQNEAQ (reference sequence). The CDR3 has 13 amino acids. CDR3 region: CASSLTDSYEQYF. The DNA of the CDR3 is TGTGCCAGCAGCTTAACAGACTCCTACGAGCAGTACTTC.

V usage is TRBV5-1 and J usage is TRBJ1-2; a weak D match, TRBD1 (5 bases). The V and J ends lost 0 bases and 3 bases respectively, with 9 bases between them. This CDR3 region has 14 residues. From germline, CDR1 is SGHRS and CDR2 YFSETQ. The CDR3 nucleotides are TGCGCCAGCAGCTTGGGACAGACCCACTATGGCTACACCTTC. This codes for CASSLGQTHYGYTF.

The chain employs TRBV6-5 and TRBJ2-7, with 11 bases identical to TRBD1. Looked up from germline, CDR1 is MNHEY and CDR2 is SVGAGI. CDR3 length: 15 residues. J was trimmed by 5 bases and V by 6 bases; bases with no gene match: 9. CDR3 residues: CASRLSWTGGNEQYF. The CDR3 DNA is TGTGCCAGCAGGTTGAGTTGGACAGGGGGCAACGAGCAGTACTTC.

J is TRBJ2-7 and V is TRBV6-6; 9 positions agree with TRBD2. The trim removed 5 bases at V and 4 bases at J, leaving 9 bases unmatched. In germline, CDR1 is MNHNY, CDR2 SVGAGI (reference sequence). The CDR3 spans 15 residues. CDR3 amino acids: CASSPSGTAFYEQYF. Here the CDR3 DNA reads TGTGCCAGCAGTCCTAGCGGGACAGCCTTTTACGAGCAGTACTTC.

V gene TRBV19 combines with J gene TRBJ1-1; D might be TRBD1 (6 bases). The length of the CDR3 is 12 residues. The germline CDR1 and CDR2 sequences are LNHDA and SQIVND (reference sequence). V was cut by 10 bases and J by 0 bases, with 9 bases left in between. CDR3 residues: CAKGVMNTEAFF. The DNA for the CDR3 is TGTGCCAAGGGGGTCATGAACACTGAAGCTTTCTTT.

The chain has TRBV3-1 (or the pseudogene TRBV3-2) and TRBJ1-2, with TRBD1 as a possible D gene (6 bases). The CDR3 is 18 residues long. Trimming removed 3 bases from V and 8 bases from J, with 28 bases in between. The germline CDR1 and CDR2 sequences are LGHDT and YNNKEL (reference sequence). The CDR3 sequence is CASSQAYQEAGDGRGYTF. The CDR3 nucleotides are TGTGCCAGCAGCCAGGCCTACCAAGAGGCAGGGGACGGGAGGGGCTACACCTTC.

The rearrangement joins TRBV27 to TRBJ1-2; 9 bases match TRBD1. The CDR3 totals 11 residues. The germline V gene encodes CDR1 MNHEY and CDR2 SMNVEV (reference sequence). The V gene end was trimmed by 10 bases and the J gene end by 7 bases; junction bases not matched to a gene: 4. The CDR3 nucleotides are TGTGCCACTCGGACAGGGGTTGGCTACACCTTC. Translation gives CATRTGVGYTF.

This chain uses TRBV3-1 (or the pseudogene TRBV3-2) with TRBJ2-5; TRBD2 aligns across 13 bases. CDR1 is LGHDT, CDR2 YNNKEL, per germline (reference sequence). The trim removed 3 bases at V and 2 bases at J, leaving 12 bases unmatched. The CDR3 length is 19 residues. The CDR3 sequence: CASSHSRTSGGEQQETQYF. The CDR3 bases are TGTGCCAGCAGCCATTCACGCACTAGCGGGGGGGAACAACAAGAGACCCAGTACTTC.

The chain couples TRBV19 to TRBJ2-7, with D maybe TRBD1 (6 bases). The CDR3 has 12 residues. Germline V lookup: CDR1 LNHDA, CDR2 SQIVND (reference sequence). V gave up 5 bases and J gave up 2 bases, with 7 bases separating them. The CDR3 coding sequence is TGTGCCAGTAGTCAGGGGCCCTACGAGCAGTACTTC. It codes for CASSQGPYEQYF. The variable domain in full, with the rest retrieved from reference TRBV19 and TRBJ2-7, is DGGITQSPKYLFRKEGQNVTLSCEQNLNHDAMYWYRQDPGQGLRLIYYSQIVNDFQKGDIAEGYSVSREKKESFPLTVTSAQKNPTAFYLCASSQGPYEQYFGPGTRLTVT.

This clone was observed a single time. This chain links TRBV19 with TRBJ1-1; D perhaps matches TRBD1 (6 bases). The CDR3 is 15 amino acids. V was cut by 3 bases and J by 1 base, with 12 bases left in between. The germline CDR1 and CDR2 sequences are LNHDA and SQIVND (reference sequence). The chain's CDR3 is CASSIGGRANTEAFF. CDR3 in DNA: TGTGCCAGTAGTATTGGGGGCAGGGCGAACACTGAAGCTTTCTTT.

The chain's CDR3 is CASSFYGGSGEKLFF. For the CDR3, the DNA is TGCGCCAGCAGCTTTTATGGGGGCTCGGGTGAAAAACTGTTTTTT. The chain carries TRBV5-1 and TRBJ1-4, with a tentative D call TRBD1 (6 bases). The V and J ends lost 2 bases and 7 bases respectively, with 15 bases between them. CDR1 is SGHRS and CDR2 is YFSETQ in the germline V gene. This CDR3 is 15 amino acids long.

V and J are TRBV15 and TRBJ1-1, with 8 nucleotides matching TRBD1. CDR3 size: 16 residues. Germline CDR1 LNHNV, CDR2 YYDKDF (reference sequence). V was pared by 1 base and J by 6 bases, with 10 bases of the junction left unmatched. CDR3 protein: CATSRGVTRTGPEAFF. The CDR3 DNA is TGTGCCACCAGCAGAGGGGTCACCCGGACAGGGCCTGAAGCTTTCTTT.

This clone appeared once. The V and J genes are TRBV5-1 and TRBJ2-1; D is unresolved. Germline V gene lookup returns CDR1 SGHRS and CDR2 YFSETQ. The CDR3 length is 12 residues. V dropped 4 bases and J dropped 4 bases, with 6 bases sitting between them. The CDR3 DNA reads as TGCGCCAGCAGCATTCCTTACAATGAGCAGTTCTTC. Translated: CASSIPYNEQFF.